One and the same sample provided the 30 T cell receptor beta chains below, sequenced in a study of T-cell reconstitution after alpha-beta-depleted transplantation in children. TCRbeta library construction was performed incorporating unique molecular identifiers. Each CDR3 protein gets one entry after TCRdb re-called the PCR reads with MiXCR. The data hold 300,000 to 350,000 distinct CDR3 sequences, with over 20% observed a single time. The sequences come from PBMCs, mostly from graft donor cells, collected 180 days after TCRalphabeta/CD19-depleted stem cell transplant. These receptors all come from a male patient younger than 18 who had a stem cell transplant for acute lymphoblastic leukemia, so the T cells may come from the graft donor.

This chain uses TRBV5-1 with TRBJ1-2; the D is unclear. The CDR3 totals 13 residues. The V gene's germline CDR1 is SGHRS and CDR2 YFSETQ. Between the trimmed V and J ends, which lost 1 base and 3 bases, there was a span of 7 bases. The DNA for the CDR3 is TGCGCCAGCAGCTTGCAGGAGTACTATGGCTACACCTTC. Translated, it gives CASSLQEYYGYTF.

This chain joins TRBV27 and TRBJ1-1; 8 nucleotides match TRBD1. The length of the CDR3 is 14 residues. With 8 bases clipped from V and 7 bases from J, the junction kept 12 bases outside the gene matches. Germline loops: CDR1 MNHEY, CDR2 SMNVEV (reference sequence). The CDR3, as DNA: TGTGCCAGCGTACGACAGGGGACAGGTGGTGAAGCTTTCTTT. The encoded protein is CASVRQGTGGEAFF.

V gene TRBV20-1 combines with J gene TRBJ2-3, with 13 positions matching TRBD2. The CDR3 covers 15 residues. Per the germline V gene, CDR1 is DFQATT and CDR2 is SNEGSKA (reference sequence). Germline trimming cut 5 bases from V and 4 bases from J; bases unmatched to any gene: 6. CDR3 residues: CSARTSGRGPDTQYF. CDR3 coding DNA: TGCAGTGCTCGGACTAGCGGGAGAGGGCCAGATACGCAGTATTTT.

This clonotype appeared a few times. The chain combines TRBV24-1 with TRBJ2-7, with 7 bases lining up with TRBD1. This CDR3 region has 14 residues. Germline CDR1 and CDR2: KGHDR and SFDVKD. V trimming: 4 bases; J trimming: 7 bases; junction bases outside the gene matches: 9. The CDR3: CATSDTTGAGEQYF. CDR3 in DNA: TGTGCCACCAGTGACACAACAGGGGCCGGGGAGCAGTACTTC.

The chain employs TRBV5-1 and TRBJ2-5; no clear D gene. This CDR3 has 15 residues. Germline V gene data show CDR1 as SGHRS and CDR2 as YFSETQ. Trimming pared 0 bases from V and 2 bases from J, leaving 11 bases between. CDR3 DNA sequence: TGCGCCAGCAGCTTGGCAGTAACGCGGCAAGAGACCCAGTACTTC. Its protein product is CASSLAVTRQETQYF.

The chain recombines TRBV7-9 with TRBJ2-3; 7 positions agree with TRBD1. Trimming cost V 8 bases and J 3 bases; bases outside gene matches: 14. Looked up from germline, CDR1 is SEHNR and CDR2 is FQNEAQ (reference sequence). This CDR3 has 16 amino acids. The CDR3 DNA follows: TGTGCCAGCGTGCCCCTCCAACAGGGGCTGACAGATACGCAGTATTTT. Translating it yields CASVPLQQGLTDTQYF.

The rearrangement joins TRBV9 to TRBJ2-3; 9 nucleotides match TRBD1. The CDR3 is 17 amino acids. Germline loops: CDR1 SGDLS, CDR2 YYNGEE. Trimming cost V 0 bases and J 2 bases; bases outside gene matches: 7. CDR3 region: CASSVASGTGLTDTQYF. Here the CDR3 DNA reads TGTGCCAGCAGCGTAGCCAGCGGGACAGGGCTCACAGATACGCAGTATTTT.

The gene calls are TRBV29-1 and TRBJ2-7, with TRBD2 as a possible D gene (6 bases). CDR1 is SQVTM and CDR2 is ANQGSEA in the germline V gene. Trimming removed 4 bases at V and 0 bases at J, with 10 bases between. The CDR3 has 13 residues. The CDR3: CSVVGGNSYEQYF. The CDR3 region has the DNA TGCAGCGTTGTGGGGGGTAACTCCTACGAGCAGTACTTC.

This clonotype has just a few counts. The CDR3 reads CASSQGSGMETQYF. In nucleotides, the CDR3 is TGTGCCAGCAGCCAGGGTAGCGGGATGGAGACCCAGTACTTC. The V gene is TRBV4-2, the J gene TRBJ2-5; 8 bases agree with TRBD2. J lost 5 bases, V lost 3 bases, and 5 bases had no gene match. Germline lookup yields CDR1 LGHNA and CDR2 YNFKEQ. This CDR3 contains 14 residues.

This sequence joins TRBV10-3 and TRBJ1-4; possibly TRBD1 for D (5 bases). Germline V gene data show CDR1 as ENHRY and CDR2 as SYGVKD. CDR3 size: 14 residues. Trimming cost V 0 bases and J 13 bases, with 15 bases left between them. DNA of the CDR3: TGTGCCATCAGTGAGTCAATCAGGGTGGGAAGACTGTTTTTT. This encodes CAISESIRVGRLFF.

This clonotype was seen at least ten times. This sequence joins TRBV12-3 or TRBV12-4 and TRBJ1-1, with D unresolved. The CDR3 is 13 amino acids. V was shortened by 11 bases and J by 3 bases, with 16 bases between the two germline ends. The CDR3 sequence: CAVGKQLDTEAFF. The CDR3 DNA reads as TGTGCCGTAGGAAAGCAGCTAGACACTGAAGCTTTCTTT.

CDR3 nucleotides: TGCAGTGCTAGTGCGGCCAGCTCCTTTAACTATGGCTACACCTTC. Translated, it gives CSASAASSFNYGYTF. The chain employs TRBV20-1 and TRBJ1-2; D not certain. Trimming removed 3 bases from V and 1 base from J, with 15 bases in between. The length of the CDR3 is 15 residues. The germline V gene has CDR1 DFQATT and CDR2 SNEGSKA (reference sequence).

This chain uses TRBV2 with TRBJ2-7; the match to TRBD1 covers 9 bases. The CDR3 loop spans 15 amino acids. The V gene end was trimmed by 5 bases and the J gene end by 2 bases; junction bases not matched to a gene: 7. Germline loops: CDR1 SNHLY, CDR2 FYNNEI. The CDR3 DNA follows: TGTGCCAGCAGTCTAGGGACAGGGAGGCCCTACGAGCAGTACTTC. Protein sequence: CASSLGTGRPYEQYF.

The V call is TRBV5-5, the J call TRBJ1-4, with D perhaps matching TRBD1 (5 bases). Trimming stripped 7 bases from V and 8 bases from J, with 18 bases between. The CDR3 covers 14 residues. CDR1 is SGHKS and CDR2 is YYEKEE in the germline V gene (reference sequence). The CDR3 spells CASDHGDRREKLFF. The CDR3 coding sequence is TGTGCCAGCGACCATGGGGACCGACGGGAAAAACTGTTTTTT.

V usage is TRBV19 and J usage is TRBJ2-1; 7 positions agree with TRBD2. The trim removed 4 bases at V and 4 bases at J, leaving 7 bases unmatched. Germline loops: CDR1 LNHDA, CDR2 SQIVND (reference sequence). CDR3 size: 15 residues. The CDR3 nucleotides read TGTGCCAGTAGTAGAGGCGGGAGCCTATACAATGAGCAGTTCTTC. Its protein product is CASSRGGSLYNEQFF. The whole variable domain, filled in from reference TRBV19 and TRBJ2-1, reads DGGITQSPKYLFRKEGQNVTLSCEQNLNHDAMYWYRQDPGQGLRLIYYSQIVNDFQKGDIAEGYSVSREKKESFPLTVTSAQKNPTAFYLCASSRGGSLYNEQFFGPGTRLTVL.

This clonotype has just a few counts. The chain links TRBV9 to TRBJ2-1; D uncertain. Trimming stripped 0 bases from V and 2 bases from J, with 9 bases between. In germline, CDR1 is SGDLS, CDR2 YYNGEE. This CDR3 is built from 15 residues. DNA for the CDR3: TGTGCCAGCAGCGTAGGGCCCCAAACCTACAATGAGCAGTTCTTC. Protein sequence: CASSVGPQTYNEQFF.

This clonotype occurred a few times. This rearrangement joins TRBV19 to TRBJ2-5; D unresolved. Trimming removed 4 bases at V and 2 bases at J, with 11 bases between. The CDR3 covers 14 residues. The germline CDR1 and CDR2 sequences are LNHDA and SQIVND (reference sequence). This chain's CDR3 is CASSTLDIQETQYF. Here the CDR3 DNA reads TGTGCCAGTAGTACGCTAGATATTCAAGAGACCCAGTACTTC.

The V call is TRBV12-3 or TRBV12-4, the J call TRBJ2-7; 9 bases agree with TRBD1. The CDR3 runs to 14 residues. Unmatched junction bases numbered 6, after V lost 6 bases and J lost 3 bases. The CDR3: CASSPGTGNYEQYF. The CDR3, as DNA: TGTGCCAGCAGCCCCGGGACAGGGAACTACGAGCAGTACTTC.

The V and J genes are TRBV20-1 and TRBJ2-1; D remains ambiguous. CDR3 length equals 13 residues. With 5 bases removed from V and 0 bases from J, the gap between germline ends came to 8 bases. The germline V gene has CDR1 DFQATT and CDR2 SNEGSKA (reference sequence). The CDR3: CSADSSSYNEQFF. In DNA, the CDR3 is TGCAGTGCTGACTCGAGCTCCTACAATGAGCAGTTCTTC.

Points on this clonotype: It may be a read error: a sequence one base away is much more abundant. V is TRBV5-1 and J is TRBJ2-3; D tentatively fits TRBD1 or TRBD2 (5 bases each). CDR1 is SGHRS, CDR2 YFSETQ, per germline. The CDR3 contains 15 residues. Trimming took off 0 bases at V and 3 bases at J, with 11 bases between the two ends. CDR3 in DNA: TGCGCCAGCAGCTTGGATGGGGGTAGGACAGATACGCAGTATTTT. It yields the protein CASSLDGGRTDTQYF.

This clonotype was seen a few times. CDR3 DNA: TGTGCCACCAGCACCGGACTAGCGGGGGGCCCGAAGAATGAGCAGTTCTTC. Its translation is CATSTGLAGGPKNEQFF. This chain joins TRBV15 and TRBJ2-1, with TRBD2 matching 14 bases. The germline gives CDR1 LNHNV, CDR2 YYDKDF (reference sequence). The CDR3 is made up of 17 amino acids. V lost 4 bases to trimming and J lost 7 bases; unmatched junction nucleotides: 9.

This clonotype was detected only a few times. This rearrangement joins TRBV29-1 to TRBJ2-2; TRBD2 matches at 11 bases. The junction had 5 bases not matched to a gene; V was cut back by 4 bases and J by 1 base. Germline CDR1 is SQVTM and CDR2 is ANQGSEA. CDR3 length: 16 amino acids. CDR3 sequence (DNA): TGCAGCGTTGCGGGACTAGCGGTACAGAACACCGGGGAGCTGTTTTTT. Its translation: CSVAGLAVQNTGELFF.

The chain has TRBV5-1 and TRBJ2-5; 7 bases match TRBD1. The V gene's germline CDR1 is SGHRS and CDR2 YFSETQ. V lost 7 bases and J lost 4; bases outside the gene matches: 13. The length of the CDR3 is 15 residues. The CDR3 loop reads CASADRVTVRETQYF. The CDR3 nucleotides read TGCGCCAGCGCCGACAGGGTGACGGTCCGAGAGACCCAGTACTTC.

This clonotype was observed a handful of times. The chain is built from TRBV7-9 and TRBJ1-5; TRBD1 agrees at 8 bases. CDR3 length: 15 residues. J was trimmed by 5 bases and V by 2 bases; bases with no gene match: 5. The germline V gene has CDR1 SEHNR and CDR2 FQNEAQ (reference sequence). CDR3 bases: TGTGCCAGCAGCTTAACGGTGACAGGGGATCAGCCCCAGCATTTT. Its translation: CASSLTVTGDQPQHF.

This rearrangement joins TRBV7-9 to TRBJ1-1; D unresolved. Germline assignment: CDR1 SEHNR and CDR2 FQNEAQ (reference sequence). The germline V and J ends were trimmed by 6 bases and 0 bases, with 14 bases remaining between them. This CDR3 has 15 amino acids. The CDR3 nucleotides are TGTGCCAGCAGGGAGACGGGGTACATGAACACTGAAGCTTTCTTT. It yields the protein CASRETGYMNTEAFF.

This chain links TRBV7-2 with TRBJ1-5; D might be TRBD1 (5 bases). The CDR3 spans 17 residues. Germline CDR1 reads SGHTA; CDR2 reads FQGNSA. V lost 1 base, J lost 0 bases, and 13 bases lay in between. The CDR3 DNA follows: TGTGCCAGCAGCTTAGTATCGACAGTTTATAGCAATCAGCCCCAGCATTTT. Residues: CASSLVSTVYSNQPQHF. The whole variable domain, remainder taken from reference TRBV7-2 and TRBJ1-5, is GAGVSQSPSNKVTEKGKDVELRCDPISGHTALYWYRQSLGQGLEFLIYFQGNSAPDKSGLPSDRFSAERTGGSVSTLTIQRTQQEDSAVYLCASSLVSTVYSNQPQHFGDGTRLSIL.

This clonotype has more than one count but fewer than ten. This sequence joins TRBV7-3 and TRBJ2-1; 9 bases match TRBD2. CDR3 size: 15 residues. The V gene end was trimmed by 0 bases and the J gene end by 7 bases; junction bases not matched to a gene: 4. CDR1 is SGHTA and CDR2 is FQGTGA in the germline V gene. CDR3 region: CASSLTSGSKNEQFF. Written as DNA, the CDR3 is TGTGCCAGCAGCTTAACTAGCGGGAGTAAGAATGAGCAGTTCTTC.

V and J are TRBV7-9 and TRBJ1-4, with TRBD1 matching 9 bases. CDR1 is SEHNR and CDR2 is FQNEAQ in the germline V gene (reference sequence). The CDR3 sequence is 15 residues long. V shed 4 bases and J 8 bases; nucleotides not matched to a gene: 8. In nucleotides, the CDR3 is TGTGCCAGCAGCTCGACAGGGGGAAGACTCGAAAAACTGTTTTTT. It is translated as CASSSTGGRLEKLFF.

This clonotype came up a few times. In DNA form, the CDR3 reads TGTGCCACATCTGAAGTCTCAGGACGGGGTGAGCAGTTCTTC. Translating it yields CATSEVSGRGEQFF. The chain combines TRBV10-3 with TRBJ2-1; possible D gene TRBD2, 5 bases. V lost 10 bases to trimming and J lost 9 bases, with 22 bases between them. The germline gives CDR1 ENHRY, CDR2 SYGVKD. This CDR3 comprises 14 residues.

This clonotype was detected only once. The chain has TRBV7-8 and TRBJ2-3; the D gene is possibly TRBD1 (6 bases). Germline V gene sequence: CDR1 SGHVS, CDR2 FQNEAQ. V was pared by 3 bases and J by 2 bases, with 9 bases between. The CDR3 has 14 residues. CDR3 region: CASSFRQDTDTQYF. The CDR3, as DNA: TGTGCCAGCAGCTTCCGACAGGACACAGATACGCAGTATTTT.